Given below is one T cell receptor (beta chain) in context. These data belong to a study of cytotoxic CD8 clonotypes in ibrutinib-treated CLL. As for the study in general: Response samples were drawn at a median of approximately 11 months of treatment, range 6 to 36.

Assay: immunoSEQ multiplex PCR; the TCRdb copy retains only in-frame clones and omits some. The profile shows 150,000 or so clones, approximately 80% of them singletons. This receptor was identified in a human donor with chronic lymphocytic leukemia. The source was PBMCs, collected after 12 months of ibrutinib treatment.

CDR3 amino acids: CASSLRTAGTEAFF. The CDR3 DNA is TGCGCCAGCAGCCTAAGGACTGCCGGGACTGAAGCTTTCTTT. The chain couples TRBV4-1 to TRBJ1-1; no definite D call. Germline CDR1 and CDR2: MGHRA and YSYEKL. Trimming left V 4 bases short and J 5 bases short, with 14 bases between. The CDR3 has 14 amino acids.